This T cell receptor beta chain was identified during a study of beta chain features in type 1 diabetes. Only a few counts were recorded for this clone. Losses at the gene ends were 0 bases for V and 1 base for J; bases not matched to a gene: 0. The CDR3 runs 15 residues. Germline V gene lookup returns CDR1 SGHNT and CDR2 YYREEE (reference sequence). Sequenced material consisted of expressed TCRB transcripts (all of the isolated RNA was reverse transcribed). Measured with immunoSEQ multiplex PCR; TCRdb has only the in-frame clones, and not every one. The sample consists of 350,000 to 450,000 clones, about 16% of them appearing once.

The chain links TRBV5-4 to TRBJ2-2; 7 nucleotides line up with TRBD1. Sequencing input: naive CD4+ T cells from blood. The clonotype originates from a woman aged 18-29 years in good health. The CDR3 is CASSLAGGNTGELFF. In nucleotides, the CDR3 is TGTGCCAGCAGCTTGGCAGGGGGGAACACCGGGGAGCTGTTTTTT.